This T cell receptor beta chain was sequenced during a study of beta chain features in type 1 diabetes. Study at large: Patients and healthy donors were similar in age, gender and cell yields.

What was sequenced were expressed TCRB transcripts, since all of the isolated RNA had been reverse transcribed. Assay used: immunoSEQ multiplex PCR; TCRdb lists only in-frame clones, some missing. The sample has roughly 150,000 clones; 6.5% to 9.5% are singletons. Study conclusions and caveats: Moderate but significant shortening of TCRB CDR3s was recorded in all four CD4+ subsets from Type 1 diabetes patients. Shorter templates may be favored by PCR, equally so in patients and controls.

Turning to this clone: What it recognizes is unknown.

CDR3 length equals 12 residues. Trimming removed 3 bases from V and 6 bases from J, with 6 bases in between. Germline-derived CDR1 and CDR2 are MGHDK and SYGVNS. This chain uses TRBV25-1 with TRBJ2-1; D is undetermined. The sequence came from a woman aged 40 to 49 with type 1 diabetes. Sequencing was done on a sample of central memory CD4+ T cells from blood. As DNA, the CDR3 is TGTGCCAGCAGTGATAGAACCAATGAGCAGTTCTTC. This sequence encodes CASSDRTNEQFF.